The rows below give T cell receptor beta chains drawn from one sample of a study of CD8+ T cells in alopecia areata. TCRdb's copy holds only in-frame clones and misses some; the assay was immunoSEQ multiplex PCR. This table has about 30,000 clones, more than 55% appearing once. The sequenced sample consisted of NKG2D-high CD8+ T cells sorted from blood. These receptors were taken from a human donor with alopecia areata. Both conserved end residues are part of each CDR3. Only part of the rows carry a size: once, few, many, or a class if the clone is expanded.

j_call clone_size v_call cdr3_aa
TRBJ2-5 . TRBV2 CASTLWTNQETQYF
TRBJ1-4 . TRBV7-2 CASSLGRSTLKLFF
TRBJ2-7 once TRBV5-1 CASSLAPSHEQYF
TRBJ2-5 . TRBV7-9 CASSLGRDGQETQYF
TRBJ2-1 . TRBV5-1 CASSLTHSYNEQFF
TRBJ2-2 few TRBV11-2 CASSRTVGGTGELFF
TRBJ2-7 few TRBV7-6 CASSLASGRFYEQYF
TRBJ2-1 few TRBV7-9 CASSLGLAGYNEQFF
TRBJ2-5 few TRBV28 CASTPGGGEETQYF
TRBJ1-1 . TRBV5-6 CASSFGLNTEAFF
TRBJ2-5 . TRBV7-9 CASSTRSDSSETQYF
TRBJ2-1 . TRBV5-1 CASSLASASSYNEQFF
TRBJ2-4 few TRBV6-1 CASSGWTGEAKNIQYF
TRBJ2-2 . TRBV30 CAWSLAGPGELFF
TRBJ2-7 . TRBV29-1 CSAGGPYEQYF
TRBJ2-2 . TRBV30 CAWSVLGPGELFF
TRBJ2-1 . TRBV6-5 CASSYSGQGAAEQFF
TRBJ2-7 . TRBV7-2 CASSLTPRGSYEQYF
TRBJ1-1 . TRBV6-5 CASSFPPEGGRTEAFF
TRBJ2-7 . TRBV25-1 CASSEEGLLYEQYF
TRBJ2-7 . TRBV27 CASSSTGYEQYF
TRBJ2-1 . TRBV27 CASSLFPSDPSYNEQFF
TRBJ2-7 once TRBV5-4 CASSLVISDESSYEQYF
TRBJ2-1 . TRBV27 CASSFRLAYSYNEQFF
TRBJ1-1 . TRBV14 CASSQDLEVNTEAFF
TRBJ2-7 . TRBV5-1 CASSLGLAGAYEQYF
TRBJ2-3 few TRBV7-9 CASSLAAGVNTDTQYF
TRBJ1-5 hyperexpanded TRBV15 CATSRDQGVNQPQHF
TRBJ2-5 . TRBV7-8 CASSLSGLLEETQYF
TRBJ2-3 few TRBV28 CASSLTGARYDTQYF
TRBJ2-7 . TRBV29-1 CSVGELDVYEQYF
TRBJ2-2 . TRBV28 CASSYPGLAGEGNTGELFF
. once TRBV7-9 CASSSLVPYEQYF
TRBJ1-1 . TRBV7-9 CASSLGGAEAFF
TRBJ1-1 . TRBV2 CASLQGSTEAFF
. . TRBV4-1 CASSQSGPTYEQYF
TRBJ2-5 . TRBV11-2 CASSLVAGPEETQYF
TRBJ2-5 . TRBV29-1 CSVVVWTSEQETQYF
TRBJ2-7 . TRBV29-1 CSVIPKSGGLNYEQYF
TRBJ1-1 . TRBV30 CAWGAGAEAFF